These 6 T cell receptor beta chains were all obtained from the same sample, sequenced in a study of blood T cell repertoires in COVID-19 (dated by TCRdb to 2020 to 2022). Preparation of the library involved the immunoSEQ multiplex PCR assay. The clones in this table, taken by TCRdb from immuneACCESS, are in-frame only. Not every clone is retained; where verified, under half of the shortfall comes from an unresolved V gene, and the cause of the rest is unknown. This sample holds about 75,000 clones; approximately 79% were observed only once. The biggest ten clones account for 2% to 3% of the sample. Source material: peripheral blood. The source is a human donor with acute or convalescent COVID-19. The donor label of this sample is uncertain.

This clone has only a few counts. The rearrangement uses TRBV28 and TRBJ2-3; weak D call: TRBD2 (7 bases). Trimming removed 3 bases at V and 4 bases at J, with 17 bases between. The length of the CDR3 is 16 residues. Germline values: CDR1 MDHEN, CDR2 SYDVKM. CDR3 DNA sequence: TGTGCCAGCAGTTTTCCGGGGGAGGGGGTTGCAGATACGCAGTATTTT. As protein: CASSFPGEGVADTQYF.

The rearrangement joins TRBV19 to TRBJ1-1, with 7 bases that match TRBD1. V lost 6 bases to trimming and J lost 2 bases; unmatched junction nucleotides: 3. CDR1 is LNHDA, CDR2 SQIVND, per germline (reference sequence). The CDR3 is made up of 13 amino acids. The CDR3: CASRRDSNTEAFF. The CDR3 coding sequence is TGTGCCAGTAGAAGGGACAGCAACACTGAAGCTTTCTTT.

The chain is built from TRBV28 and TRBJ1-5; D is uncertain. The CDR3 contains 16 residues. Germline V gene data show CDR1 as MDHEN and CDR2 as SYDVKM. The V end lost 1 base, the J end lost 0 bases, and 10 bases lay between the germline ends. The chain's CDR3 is CASSLSGIYSNQPQHF. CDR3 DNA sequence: TGTGCCAGCAGTTTATCAGGAATTTATAGCAATCAGCCCCAGCATTTT.

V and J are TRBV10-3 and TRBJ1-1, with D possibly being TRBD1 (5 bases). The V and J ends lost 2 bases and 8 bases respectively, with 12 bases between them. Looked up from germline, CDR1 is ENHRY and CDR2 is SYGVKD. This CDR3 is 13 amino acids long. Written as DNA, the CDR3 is TGTGCCATCAGTGAGCTGGGGCCGAGGGAAGCTTTCTTT. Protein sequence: CAISELGPREAFF.

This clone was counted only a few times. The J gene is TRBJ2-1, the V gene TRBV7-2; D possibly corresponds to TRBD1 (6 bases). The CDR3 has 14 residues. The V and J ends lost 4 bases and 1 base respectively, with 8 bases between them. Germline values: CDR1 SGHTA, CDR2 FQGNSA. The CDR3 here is CASSYRESYNEQFF. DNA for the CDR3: TGTGCCAGCAGCTACAGGGAATCCTACAATGAGCAGTTCTTC.

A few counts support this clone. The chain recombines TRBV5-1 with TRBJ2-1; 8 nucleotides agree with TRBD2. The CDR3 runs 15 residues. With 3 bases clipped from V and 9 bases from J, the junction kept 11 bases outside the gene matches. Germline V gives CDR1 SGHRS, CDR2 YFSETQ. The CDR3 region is CASSSPSGSSREQFF. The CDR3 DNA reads TGCGCCAGCAGCTCGCCCAGCGGGAGTTCCCGTGAGCAGTTCTTC.